The 13 T cell receptor beta chains below all came from one sample that was sequenced in a study of blood T cell repertoires in COVID-19. Repertoires were generated with immunoSEQ multiplex PCR, while TCRdb's copy carries only in-frame clones and drops some. This sample yields 77,000 or so clones, of which approximately 80% are seen a single time; under 7.5% belongs to the top ten. Sequenced: peripheral blood. These receptors were taken from a man aged 30-40 years with COVID-19, enrolled during active disease.

The chain joins TRBV20-1 to TRBJ2-1, with 11 bases that match TRBD2. V lost 3 bases and J lost 4; bases outside the gene matches: 5. Germline lookup yields CDR1 DFQATT and CDR2 SNEGSKA (reference sequence). This CDR3 contains 15 residues. CDR3 in amino acids: CSASGSGRVYNEQFF. Here the CDR3 DNA reads TGCAGTGCTAGTGGTAGCGGGAGGGTGTACAATGAGCAGTTCTTC.

The chain recombines TRBV27 with TRBJ1-1; 8 bases map to TRBD1. Germline lookup yields CDR1 MNHEY and CDR2 SMNVEV (reference sequence). V shed 8 bases, J shed 6 bases, and the junction held 11 bases outside the gene matches. The CDR3 extends over 14 amino acids. CDR3 sequence: CASGVMDRASEAFF. CDR3 DNA sequence: TGTGCCAGCGGCGTAATGGACAGGGCGTCTGAAGCTTTCTTT.

The V and J genes are TRBV11-2 and TRBJ2-3; 7 positions match TRBD2. The CDR3 is 16 residues long. Germline V gives CDR1 SGHAT, CDR2 FQNNGV. V lost 5 bases and J lost 4; bases outside the gene matches: 12. CDR3 loop: CASSLVGSGKADTQYF. CDR3 nucleotides: TGTGCCAGCAGCCTCGTGGGGAGCGGGAAGGCAGATACGCAGTATTTT.

The chain combines TRBV28 with TRBJ1-2; the D gene is possibly TRBD1 (5 bases). This CDR3 is 13 amino acids long. V was cut by 5 bases and J by 2 bases, with 9 bases left in between. Looked up from germline, CDR1 is MDHEN and CDR2 is SYDVKM. CDR3 loop: CASSDRLNYGYTF. The DNA of the CDR3 is TGTGCCAGCAGTGACAGATTAAACTATGGCTACACCTTC.

This chain joins TRBV28 and TRBJ1-2; 9 positions match TRBD1. The V gene end was trimmed by 5 bases and the J gene end by 7 bases; junction bases not matched to a gene: 8. CDR3 length equals 14 residues. Germline V gene data show CDR1 as MDHEN and CDR2 as SYDVKM. The CDR3 here is CASSPGDRAFGYTF. CDR3 DNA sequence: TGTGCCAGCAGTCCTGGGGACAGGGCGTTTGGCTACACCTTC.

The chain uses TRBV2 and TRBJ2-7; D is unclear. Germline loops: CDR1 SNHLY, CDR2 FYNNEI. The CDR3 is 12 amino acids. V lost 5 bases and J 0 bases, leaving 5 bases between the germline ends. CDR3 in amino acids: CASSKSSYEQYF. CDR3 DNA sequence: TGTGCCAGCAGTAAGAGCTCCTACGAGCAGTACTTC.

The rearrangement links TRBV27 to TRBJ2-2; tentatively, D is TRBD1 (5 bases). The germline V and J ends were trimmed by 0 bases and 1 base, with 12 bases remaining between them. This CDR3 is 17 amino acids long. Germline CDR1 reads MNHEY; CDR2 reads SMNVEV (reference sequence). In DNA form, the CDR3 reads TGTGCCAGCAGTTTATCGTCATCAGGGTGGAACACCGGGGAGCTGTTTTTT. This translates into CASSLSSSGWNTGELFF.

The chain links TRBV30 to TRBJ1-2, with unresolved D. CDR1 and CDR2 (germline): GTSNPN, SVGIG (reference sequence). The CDR3 consists of 13 residues. Trimming cost V 1 base and J 6 bases, with 12 bases left between them. CDR3 loop: CAWSARTYHGYTF. CDR3 nucleotides: TGTGCCTGGAGTGCCCGTACCTACCATGGCTACACCTTC.

This chain joins TRBV6-5 and TRBJ2-7; D gene unclear. V shed 7 bases and J shed 2 bases, with 12 bases lying between them. Germline assignment: CDR1 MNHEY and CDR2 SVGAGI. This CDR3 region has 13 residues. The chain's CDR3 is CASTQDNTYEQYF. The CDR3 coding sequence is TGTGCCAGCACCCAAGACAACACCTACGAGCAGTACTTC.

This clone is large (0.1 to 1%). The V gene is TRBV11-2, the J gene TRBJ2-1; 9 bases match TRBD2. The CDR3 runs 17 residues. J gave up 6 bases and V 3 bases, and 12 bases lay outside the gene matches. CDR1 SGHAT and CDR2 FQNNGV come from the germline V gene. The CDR3, as DNA: TGTGCCAGCAGCTTTGGGCGAGCGGGAGGAAATCTCAATGAGCAGTTCTTC. Residues: CASSFGRAGGNLNEQFF.

J is TRBJ2-1 and V is TRBV7-2; 7 bases map to TRBD1. The CDR3 sequence is 13 residues long. In germline, CDR1 is SGHTA, CDR2 FQGNSA. The V segment lost 0 bases and the J segment 14 bases; nucleotides outside the gene matches: 7. The CDR3 here is CASSLAGDREEFF. CDR3 DNA sequence: TGTGCCAGCAGCTTAGCGGGAGACAGGGAAGAGTTCTTC.

The chain joins TRBV28 to TRBJ2-7, with D unresolved. The CDR3 runs to 12 residues. Germline V CDR1 and CDR2: MDHEN, SYDVKM. V was cut by 5 bases and J by 0 bases, with 5 bases left in between. CDR3 sequence: CASSQVSYEQYF. The CDR3, as DNA: TGTGCCAGCAGTCAGGTCTCCTACGAGCAGTACTTC.

The gene calls are TRBV10-1 and TRBJ1-6; 9 bases fit TRBD1. Germline CDR1 and CDR2: WNHNN and SYGVQD (reference sequence). The CDR3 sequence is 13 residues long. J was trimmed by 7 bases and V by 10 bases; bases with no gene match: 5. CDR3 residues: CATQDRGNSPLHF. The DNA for the CDR3 is TGCGCCACTCAAGACAGGGGGAATTCACCCCTCCACTTT.